This T cell receptor (beta chain) was documented in a study of blood T cells in healthy people across ages (dated by TCRdb to between 2014 and 2016). Concerning the study at large: In model experiments, template switching captured roughly one uniquely barcoded TCR beta cDNA molecule for every two T cells. Four age groups were formed from the donors: young (average about 15 years), middle-aged (around 39), aged (approximately 60) and long-lived (82). For two donors (one aged 18 to 30 and one aged 80 or older), the study analyzed two additional independent replicas of 1 million unique cDNA reads from the same blood draw. Using deep sequencing normalized with unique cDNA molecular identifiers, the study measured how TCR beta repertoire diversity changes with age.

The paper as a whole reports these results and caveats: Compared with the aged group, more naive CD4+ T cells, fewer expanded clones and increased TCR diversity were shown by the long-lived group, suggesting age selection. The percentage of naive T cells measured by flow cytometry correlated strongly with observed TCR beta diversity. Total diversity estimates from one million sequenced T cells were considered lower bounds and underestimates. Observed TCR beta diversity per million T cells fell roughly linearly with age, and a significant reduction was already apparent by age approximately 40. Since profiling was done on bulk unsorted PBMCs, naive and antigen-experienced compartments could not be conclusively compared. Because the CMV infection status of the donors was unknown, age-related changes in expanded clonotypes may potentially have been confounded.

The receptor library was made with 5' RACE. The sequencer listed for this sample is Illumina HiSeq 2500. The second PCR ran for roughly 7 to 12 cycles and used a J-beta primer mix along with a sample-barcoded 5' primer. A template-switch 5' adaptor carrying 12 random nucleotides introduced a unique molecular identifier onto each TCR beta cDNA molecule. Each sample yielded at least 2.5 million CDR3-containing paired-end reads. All of the RNA was converted into first-strand cDNA using the Mint cDNA synthesis kit, with a TRBC-specific oligonucleotide serving as the primer. Following uracil-DNA glycosylase treatment, all cDNA underwent a first 18-cycle PCR with the universal primers M1SS and BC2_uni_R. From the authors' description of their analysis: Each sample was normalized by randomly selecting 1 million high-quality reads, each carrying a distinct molecular identifier. Reads with shared molecular identifiers were discarded instead of being binned into consensus sequences. MiTCR, run with a Q25 quality threshold and the strictest error-elimination algorithm, handled CDR3 identification, clonotype clustering and error correction. Lower-bound total TCR beta diversity was estimated with a nonparametric unseen species model using Euler transformation. TCRdb itself trimmed the public reads at Q25 with fastp, ran MiXCR and retained productive beta chains. Each CDR3 protein appears once, grouped with its most common genes and DNA. The V and J calls were not made by the authors but by TCRdb's processing. For this sample there are fewer than 1,200,000 distinct CDR3 sequences; 20% to 25% appear just once. The ten largest clones add up to about 0.69% of the sample.

Points on this clonotype: No antigen is known for it. No quality values exist for individual bases; no much larger clone is one base distant.

Donors were 30 to 45 systemically healthy Caucasian individuals from Russia aged about 6 to 100 years. Ten milliliters of peripheral blood were drawn from each donor into EDTA-treated Vacutainer tubes. Ficoll-Paque density-gradient centrifugation was used to isolate PBMCs, with at least 7 million per sample. Total RNA was extracted from PBMCs with Trizol reagent, with at least 6 micrograms obtained per sample. Naive CD45RAhigh/CD27high T cell percentages were measured by flow cytometry on a PBMC aliquot from every donor. The CDR3, cysteine through phenylalanine, is 19 amino acids long. Only CDR3 DNA is held: 57 bases, read in frame from base 1. CDR1 and CDR2 were assigned from the germline V gene (reference sequence) as DFQATT and SNEGSKA. Compared with germline, V lacks 7 bases and J lacks 0 bases; bases without a gene match: 21. The data also belong to a second study, concerning T cells of mothers and their children. The second study, in turn, reports: Nine systemically healthy Caucasian individuals, comprising three mothers and their six children, were included as donors. cDNA synthesis consumed the entire amount of extracted RNA, loaded at 1.5 ug RNA in each 15 ul reaction. Sample barcodes and 2-4 random nucleotides were added via the M1S primer in the second PCR. Over 8.5 million TCR beta CDR3 reads were obtained for each mother, and approximately 3.2 million reads were obtained for each child. Thymic selection similarly shapes TCR recombination output in related and unrelated pairs, with minor effect from inherited differences. Normalized repertoire overlap in related mother-child pairs was always slightly higher than in unrelated mother-child pairs, but the difference was never significant. No persistent microchimeric T cell clones were detected, at a sensitivity of around 97 clones per million clonotypes. To look for features that set related mother-child pairs apart from unrelated individuals, the researchers ran deep NGS to compare the TCR beta repertoires of mothers and children. Mothers averaged roughly 40 +/- 4 years of age and children averaged approximately 11 +/- 4 years. Libraries were sequenced on Illumina HiSeq 2000 with 100+100 nt paired-end reads after adapter ligation with NEBNext reagents. To prevent cross-contamination, the mother and child libraries were prepared a month apart and were sequenced in separate runs. Each donor had between 500,000 and 2,000,000 distinct TCR beta clonotypes identified. Naive TCR beta clonotypes were estimated from low-frequency clonotypes matched to each donor's FACS-determined naive share, without sorting.

The sample taken for sequencing was blood. The rearranged segments are TRBV20-1 and TRBJ2-3; 8 bases in the middle match TRBD2. This receptor was taken from a girl under 10 years old in good health. The CDR3 is CSGLTRGRASGGSTDTQYF. The DNA reads TGCAGTGGGCTGACAAGGGGCAGGGCGAGCGGGGGTAGCACAGATACGCAGTATTTT.